These 6 T cell receptor beta chains share one sample of origin, sequenced in a study of cytomegalovirus exposure and HLA in healthy donors (dated 2017 in TCRdb). The library was generated by the immunoSEQ multiplex PCR assay. A mixture of 60 forward primers for TCR Vbeta segments and 13 reverse primers for TCR Jbeta segments was used in the multiplex PCR. The immuneACCESS repertoire file appears here via TCRdb, limited to in-frame rearrangements. These files lack a portion of the clones; in checked studies, under half of the deficit traces to unresolved V genes, and the cause of the others is not known. Here the sample has roughly 120,000 clones; approximately 74% occur a single time. The ten largest clones capture approximately 7% of the sample. What was sequenced was PBMCs. These receptors were collected from a man aged 40-49 years in good health and CMV-seropositive.

V usage is TRBV30 and J usage is TRBJ2-5; D is perhaps TRBD2 (6 bases). V was trimmed by 3 bases and J by 13 bases, leaving 18 bases between them. Germline lookup yields CDR1 GTSNPN and CDR2 SVGIG (reference sequence). The CDR3 is 12 amino acids. The CDR3 DNA sequence: TGTGCCTGGAGGGCCCCGGGGGTAAGGGGGTACTTC. It encodes CAWRAPGVRGYF.

This clone was seen a single time. The chain joins TRBV28 to TRBJ1-1; 8 bases align to TRBD1. Germline lookup yields CDR1 MDHEN and CDR2 SYDVKM. The V segment lost 10 bases and the J segment 4 bases; nucleotides outside the gene matches: 5. This CDR3 spans 12 amino acids. In DNA, the CDR3 is TGTGCCAACCAGGGGGCGCGCACTGAAGCTTTCTTT. Protein: CANQGARTEAFF.

There are a few counts of this clone. The V and J genes are TRBV5-4 and TRBJ2-2, with 9 bases identical to TRBD2. Germline V CDR1 and CDR2: SGHNT, YYREEE (reference sequence). V was pared by 3 bases and J by 9 bases, with 12 bases of the junction left unmatched. The CDR3 loop spans 16 amino acids. The CDR3 loop reads CASSSDSGRVVRELFF. The CDR3 region has the DNA TGTGCCAGCAGCTCGGATAGCGGGAGAGTAGTCCGGGAGCTGTTTTTT.

The chain combines TRBV25-1 with TRBJ1-5, with TRBD1 matching 8 bases. Germline values: CDR1 MGHDK, CDR2 SYGVNS. The CDR3 has 12 residues. Germline trimming cut 8 bases from V and 6 bases from J; bases unmatched to any gene: 3. The CDR3: CASGQGRQPQHF. The CDR3 DNA is TGTGCCAGCGGACAGGGACGTCAGCCCCAGCATTTT.

The V and J genes are TRBV6-6 and TRBJ2-7; D is ambiguous. Germline V gene lookup returns CDR1 MNHNY and CDR2 SVGAGI (reference sequence). Trimming removed 5 bases from V and 4 bases from J, with 15 bases in between. CDR3 length equals 14 residues. DNA of the CDR3: TGTGCCAGCAGTCATTCCCGAGGAGTTTACGAGCAGTACTTC. It specifies CASSHSRGVYEQYF.

The count of this clone is one. The V gene is TRBV15, the J gene TRBJ1-3; 8 bases are shared with TRBD1. The CDR3 consists of 17 residues. Germline CDR1 reads LNHNV; CDR2 reads YYDKDF (reference sequence). J gave up 4 bases and V 5 bases, and 13 bases lay outside the gene matches. This chain's CDR3 is CATSGVSRGTGGNTIYF. DNA of the CDR3: TGTGCCACCAGCGGAGTATCTCGCGGGACAGGAGGAAACACCATATATTTT.